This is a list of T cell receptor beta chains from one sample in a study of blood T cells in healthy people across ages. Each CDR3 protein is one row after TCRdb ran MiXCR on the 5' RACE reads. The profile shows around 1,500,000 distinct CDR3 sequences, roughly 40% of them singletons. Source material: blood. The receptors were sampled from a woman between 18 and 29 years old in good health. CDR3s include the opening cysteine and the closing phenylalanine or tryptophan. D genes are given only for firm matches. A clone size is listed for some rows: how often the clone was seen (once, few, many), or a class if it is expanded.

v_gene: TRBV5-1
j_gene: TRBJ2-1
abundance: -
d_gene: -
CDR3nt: TGCGCCGGCAGCTTGGCATGGGGCGCGGCGGAAGAGCAGTTCTTC
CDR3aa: CAGSLAWGAAEEQFF

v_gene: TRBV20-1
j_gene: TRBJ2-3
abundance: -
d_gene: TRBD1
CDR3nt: TGCAGTGCCCCGAGGACAGGGAGCACAGATACGCAGTATTTT
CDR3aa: CSAPRTGSTDTQYF

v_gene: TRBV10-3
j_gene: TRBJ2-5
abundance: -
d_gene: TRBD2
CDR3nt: TGTGCCATCAGCCACCAGACTAGCGGGACCAATGAGCAGTACTTC
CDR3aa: CAISHQTSGTNEQYF

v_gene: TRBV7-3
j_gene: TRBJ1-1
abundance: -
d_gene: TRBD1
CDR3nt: TGTGCCAGCAGCTTAGGGACTTCCGGGACAGCTAACACTGAAGCTTTCTTT
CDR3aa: CASSLGTSGTANTEAFF

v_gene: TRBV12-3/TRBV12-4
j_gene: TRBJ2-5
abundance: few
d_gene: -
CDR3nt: TGTGCCAGCAGTCCACATGTGGCAGGCTCGGGTCAGCAGTACTTC
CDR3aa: CASSPHVAGSGQQYF

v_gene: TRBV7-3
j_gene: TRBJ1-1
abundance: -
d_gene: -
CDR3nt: TGTGCCAGCAGCTCCGGACAGAGGAACACTGAAGCTTTCTTT
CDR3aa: CASSSGQRNTEAFF

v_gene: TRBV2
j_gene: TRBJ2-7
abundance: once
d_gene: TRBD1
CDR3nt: TGTGCCACCTTTTCGGGACAGGGAATCGACGAGCAGTACTTC
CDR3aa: CATFSGQGIDEQYF

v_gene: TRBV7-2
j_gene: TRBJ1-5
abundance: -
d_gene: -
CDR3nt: TGTGCCAGCAGCTTCTACAGTCAGCCCCAGCATTTT
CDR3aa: CASSFYSQPQHF

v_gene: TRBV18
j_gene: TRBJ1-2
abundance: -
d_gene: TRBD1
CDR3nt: TGTGCCAGCTCGCCCGGGACAGGGGAACGTGGCTACACCTTC
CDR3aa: CASSPGTGERGYTF

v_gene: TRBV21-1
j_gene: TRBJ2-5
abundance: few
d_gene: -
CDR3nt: TGTGCCAGCAGCAAAAAAGCGGAGACGACAGATCACACCTCAGAGACCCAGTACTTC
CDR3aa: CASSKKAETTDHTSETQYF

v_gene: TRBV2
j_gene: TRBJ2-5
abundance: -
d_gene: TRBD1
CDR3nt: TGTGCCAACAGTGATCAGGGACAGCAACAAGAGACCCAGTACTTC
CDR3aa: CANSDQGQQQETQYF

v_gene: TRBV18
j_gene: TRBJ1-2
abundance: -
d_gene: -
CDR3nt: TGTGCCAGCTCACCACCTTACAGGGCGCAATATGGCTACACCTTC
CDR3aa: CASSPPYRAQYGYTF

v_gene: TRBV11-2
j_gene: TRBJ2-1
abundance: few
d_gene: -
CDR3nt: TGTGCCAGCAGCCGCGCCGGGCAGAACTACAATGAGCAGTTCTTC
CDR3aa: CASSRAGQNYNEQFF